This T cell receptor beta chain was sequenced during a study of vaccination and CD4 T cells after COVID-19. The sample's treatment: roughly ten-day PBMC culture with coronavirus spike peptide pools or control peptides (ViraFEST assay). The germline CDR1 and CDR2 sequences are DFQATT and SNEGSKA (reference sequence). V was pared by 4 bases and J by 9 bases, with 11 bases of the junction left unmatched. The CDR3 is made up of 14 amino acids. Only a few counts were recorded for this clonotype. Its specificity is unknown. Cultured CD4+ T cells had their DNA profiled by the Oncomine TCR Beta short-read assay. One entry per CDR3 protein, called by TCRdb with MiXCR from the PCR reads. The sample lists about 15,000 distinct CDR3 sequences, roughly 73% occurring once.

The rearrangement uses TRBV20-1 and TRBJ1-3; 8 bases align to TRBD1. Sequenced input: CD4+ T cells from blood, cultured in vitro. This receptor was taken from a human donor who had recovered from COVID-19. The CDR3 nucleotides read TGCAGTGCTAAAAGGGACAGGCCCGGGGGCACCATATATTTT. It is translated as CSAKRDRPGGTIYF.